What follows are 28 T cell receptor beta chains derived from one specimen sequenced in a study of PD-L1 blockade in urothelial cancer. The table came from immunoSEQ multiplex PCR; TCRdb's copy has only in-frame clones and leaves some out. Found here are roughly 54,000 clones, roughly 89% of them singletons; the top ten hold roughly 14%. Time point specified: pretreatment peripheral blood. The sample was PBMCs, taken around atezolizumab (anti-PD-L1) treatment. The origin of the receptors is a woman aged 55-70 years with urothelial cancer.

This clone showed up just once. The gene calls are TRBV5-6 and TRBJ2-7; a weak D match, TRBD2 (6 bases). Germline V gene sequence: CDR1 SGHDT, CDR2 YYEEEE. The CDR3 consists of 14 residues. V was shortened by 5 bases and J by 6 bases, with 18 bases between the two germline ends. The CDR3 protein is CASRPGRRGTEQYF. The DNA for the CDR3 is TGTGCCAGCAGGCCGGGACGCCGGGGGACCGAGCAGTACTTC.

This clone was counted only a few times. V gene TRBV28 combines with J gene TRBJ2-7; 8 bases align to TRBD2. In germline, CDR1 is MDHEN, CDR2 SYDVKM. V shed 1 base and J 0 bases; nucleotides not matched to a gene: 5. This CDR3 region has 16 residues. In nucleotides, the CDR3 is TGTGCCAGCAGTTTATCTGTAGCGGGACACTCCTACGAGCAGTACTTC. Translating it yields CASSLSVAGHSYEQYF.

The sample holds one count of this clone. The CDR3: CASREGAVPPQHF. CDR3 in DNA: TGTGCCAGTAGAGAAGGGGCGGTTCCGCCCCAGCATTTT. This rearrangement joins TRBV19 to TRBJ1-5; a weak D match, TRBD1 (5 bases). The CDR3 runs 13 residues. Trimming removed 6 bases at V and 9 bases at J, with 15 bases between. Germline V gene lookup returns CDR1 LNHDA and CDR2 SQIVND (reference sequence). The complete variable domain, with remaining parts taken from reference TRBV19 and TRBJ1-5, reads DGGITQSPKYLFRKEGQNVTLSCEQNLNHDAMYWYRQDPGQGLRLIYYSQIVNDFQKGDIAEGYSVSREKKESFPLTVTSAQKNPTAFYLCASREGAVPPQHFGDGTRLSIL.

V gene TRBV18 combines with J gene TRBJ1-1, with a possible D match to TRBD1 (6 bases). Germline lookup yields CDR1 KGHSH and CDR2 LQKENI. Trimming pared 6 bases from V and 7 bases from J, leaving 12 bases between. The CDR3 spans 12 residues. Written as DNA, the CDR3 is TGTGCCAGCTCGCCCAACAGGGTTGAAGCTTTCTTT. Translated: CASSPNRVEAFF.

The sample holds one count of this clone. The genes are TRBV7-9 and TRBJ1-3, with 9 bases fitting TRBD1. Per germline, CDR1 SEHNR and CDR2 FQNEAQ (reference sequence). CDR3 length: 16 amino acids. The V segment lost 4 bases and the J segment 4 bases; nucleotides outside the gene matches: 8. The CDR3 nucleotides are TGTGCCAGCAGCTGGGGACAGGGATCGCACGGAAACACCATATATTTT. Translated, it gives CASSWGQGSHGNTIYF.

The V gene is TRBV2, the J gene TRBJ1-3, with 8 bases matching TRBD1. The germline gives CDR1 SNHLY, CDR2 FYNNEI. The CDR3 extends over 15 amino acids. V lost 4 bases and J lost 0; bases outside the gene matches: 2. Written as DNA, the CDR3 is TGTGCCAGCAGTGCGGGGACAGGCTCTGGAAACACCATATATTTT. As protein: CASSAGTGSGNTIYF.

The chain couples TRBV2 to TRBJ2-7; TRBD1 matches at 7 bases. Germline assignment: CDR1 SNHLY and CDR2 FYNNEI. With 7 bases clipped from V and 7 bases from J, the junction kept 13 bases outside the gene matches. The CDR3 runs 14 residues. CDR3 protein: CASTAGGPYEEQYF. The CDR3 DNA reads TGTGCCAGCACGGCAGGGGGACCCTATGAGGAGCAGTACTTC.

The chain is built from TRBV5-1 and TRBJ2-2; 11 nucleotides match TRBD2. CDR3 length: 16 residues. CDR1 is SGHRS and CDR2 is YFSETQ in the germline V gene. V lost 4 bases to trimming and J lost 2 bases; unmatched junction nucleotides: 4. The CDR3 DNA reads TGCGCCAGCAGCCCTACTAGCGGGGGAAACACCGGGGAGCTGTTTTTT. Translation gives CASSPTSGGNTGELFF.

The chain uses TRBV5-1 and TRBJ2-7; 8 bases map to TRBD1. The germline CDR1 and CDR2 sequences are SGHRS and YFSETQ. This CDR3 is 16 amino acids long. V dropped 2 bases and J dropped 2; count of bases not matched to a gene: 9. The CDR3: CASSFARQGSTYEQYF. CDR3 coding DNA: TGCGCCAGCAGCTTCGCACGACAGGGGTCTACCTACGAGCAGTACTTC.

The chain carries TRBV7-9 and TRBJ2-2, with a tentative D call TRBD2 (6 bases). The CDR3 runs 15 residues. The V end was cut by 5 bases, the J end by 11 bases, with 21 bases between. From germline, CDR1 is SEHNR and CDR2 FQNEAQ (reference sequence). DNA of the CDR3: TGTGCCAGCAGCCTTTCGCCGGGACGGAGGGGAGAGCTGTTTTTT. The encoded protein is CASSLSPGRRGELFF. The full variable domain, completed using reference TRBV7-9 and TRBJ2-2, is DTGVSQNPRHKITKRGQNVTFRCDPISEHNRLYWYRQTLGQGPEFLTYFQNEAQLEKSRLLSDRFSAERPKGSFSTLEIQRTEQGDSAMYLCASSLSPGRRGELFFGEGSRLTVL.

This clone was recorded only once. The chain is built from TRBV19 and TRBJ1-6; TRBD1 is a possible D gene (6 bases). The V and J ends lost 3 bases and 6 bases respectively, with 12 bases between them. The germline CDR1 and CDR2 sequences are LNHDA and SQIVND (reference sequence). The CDR3 sequence is 15 residues long. CDR3 nucleotide sequence: TGTGCCAGTAGTATTAACAGGGATCGTAATTCACCCCTCCACTTT. Protein product: CASSINRDRNSPLHF. The full variable domain, completed using reference TRBV19 and TRBJ1-6, is DGGITQSPKYLFRKEGQNVTLSCEQNLNHDAMYWYRQDPGQGLRLIYYSQIVNDFQKGDIAEGYSVSREKKESFPLTVTSAQKNPTAFYLCASSINRDRNSPLHFGNGTRLTVT.

This clone was observed a handful of times. The chain is built from TRBV9 and TRBJ2-7, with D tentatively TRBD2 (6 bases). Trimming cost V 4 bases and J 3 bases, with 14 bases left between them. Germline-derived CDR1 and CDR2 are SGDLS and YYNGEE. CDR3 length equals 14 residues. This CDR3 is CASSPAGLDYEQYF. DNA of the CDR3: TGTGCCAGCAGCCCCGCGGGACTCGACTACGAGCAGTACTTC.

The chain recombines TRBV28 with TRBJ1-5, with a possible D match to TRBD1 (6 bases). Trimming removed 6 bases at V and 7 bases at J, with 10 bases between. In germline, CDR1 is MDHEN, CDR2 SYDVKM. The length of the CDR3 is 12 residues. Written as DNA, the CDR3 is TGTGCCAGCAGGGCAGGGGTGCAGCCCCAGCATTTT. Its protein product is CASRAGVQPQHF. Together with reference TRBV28 and TRBJ1-5, the CDR3 gives the full variable domain: DVKVTQSSRYLVKRTGEKVFLECVQDMDHENMFWYRQDPGLGLRLIYFSYDVKMKEKGDIPEGYSVSREKKERFSLILESASTNQTSMYLCASRAGVQPQHFGDGTRLSIL.

CDR3 residues: CSAALGTGPVVGEQFF. CDR3 nucleotide sequence: TGCAGCGCCGCCCTCGGGACAGGTCCTGTGGTGGGTGAGCAGTTCTTC. This sequence joins TRBV29-1 and TRBJ2-1; 8 nucleotides agree with TRBD1. V dropped 7 bases and J dropped 9; count of bases not matched to a gene: 20. Germline V gives CDR1 SQVTM, CDR2 ANQGSEA. The CDR3 consists of 16 residues.

This chain connects TRBV6-5 to TRBJ2-7; 9 bases fit TRBD1. CDR1 MNHEY and CDR2 SVGAGI come from the germline V gene. J was trimmed by 5 bases and V by 6 bases; bases with no gene match: 11. CDR3 length equals 15 residues. CDR3 coding DNA: TGTGCCAGCAGAGAACCGGGACAGGGATCTCACGAGCAGTACTTC. It encodes CASREPGQGSHEQYF.

This chain joins TRBV21-1 and TRBJ1-2. TRBV21-1 is shown as a pseudogene. The CDR3 has 14 residues. In DNA, the CDR3 is TGTGCCAGCAGCAAAAAAGGAGGGTATAGAGGCTACACCTTC. This gives the protein CASSKKGGYRGYTF.

The chain carries TRBV28 and TRBJ1-2; D remains unclear. The CDR3 extends over 12 amino acids. From germline, CDR1 is MDHEN and CDR2 SYDVKM. V gave up 3 bases and J gave up 12 bases, with 14 bases separating them. The CDR3 bases are TGTGCCAGCAGTTTGGAGCAGCGATCCCACACCTTC. It is translated as CASSLEQRSHTF.

This rearrangement joins TRBV11-2 to TRBJ2-4; the D gene is possibly TRBD2 (6 bases). The germline gives CDR1 SGHAT, CDR2 FQNNGV. The CDR3 has 15 residues. Trimming shortened V by 3 bases and J by 6 bases, and 15 bases separated the two germline ends. The CDR3 region is CASSFKLAGRNIQYF. In DNA form, the CDR3 reads TGTGCCAGCAGCTTTAAACTCGCGGGGAGAAACATTCAGTACTTC.

The chain carries TRBV18 and TRBJ2-5; D remains ambiguous. The germline V gene encodes CDR1 KGHSH and CDR2 LQKENI. Trimming cost V 3 bases and J 2 bases, with 4 bases left between them. This CDR3 is 12 amino acids long. This CDR3 is CASSPAQETQYF. The CDR3 DNA reads TGTGCCAGCTCACCTGCGCAAGAGACCCAGTACTTC. Full variable domain (remainder filled in from reference TRBV18 and TRBJ2-5): NAGVMQNPRHLVRRRGQEARLRCSPMKGHSHVYWYRQLPEEGLKFMVYLQKENIIDESGMPKERFSAEFPKEGPSILRIQQVVRGDSAAYFCASSPAQETQYFGPGTRLLVL.

V is TRBV7-9 and J is TRBJ2-5; 10 bases fit TRBD1. CDR3 length: 15 amino acids. CDR1 and CDR2 (germline): SEHNR, FQNEAQ (reference sequence). The V and J ends lost 6 bases and 5 bases, in that order; junction bases with no gene match: 9. The CDR3, as DNA: TGTGCCAGCAGAGGGGACAGGGGCACGATGGAGACCCAGTACTTC. Its translation is CASRGDRGTMETQYF.

The chain combines TRBV19 with TRBJ2-7, with TRBD1 matching 11 bases. The trim removed 3 bases at V and 1 base at J, leaving 2 bases unmatched. Germline values: CDR1 LNHDA, CDR2 SQIVND (reference sequence). The CDR3 spans 15 residues. The CDR3 sequence: CASSMDRGLSYEQYF. The CDR3 DNA reads TGTGCCAGTAGTATGGACAGGGGGCTGTCCTACGAGCAGTACTTC.

Note on this clone: Within the sample, other DNA sequences also encode this same CDR3. The rearrangement uses TRBV27 and TRBJ2-7; 8 bases map to TRBD2. CDR1 is MNHEY and CDR2 is SMNVEV in the germline V gene (reference sequence). The CDR3 runs to 14 residues. J gave up 4 bases and V 5 bases, and 7 bases lay outside the gene matches. This CDR3 is CASSLRGAPYEQYF. CDR3 nucleotide sequence: TGTGCCAGCAGTCTGCGGGGGGCGCCGTACGAGCAGTACTTC.

V gene TRBV18 combines with J gene TRBJ2-7, with 9 nucleotides matching TRBD2. The CDR3 covers 16 residues. The trim removed 6 bases at V and 4 bases at J, leaving 13 bases unmatched. The germline CDR1 and CDR2 sequences are KGHSH and LQKENI. In DNA form, the CDR3 reads TGTGCCAGCTCGCCCCTAGGGCTAGCGGGGTCATACGAGCAGTACTTC. Residues: CASSPLGLAGSYEQYF.

The V call is TRBV6-5, the J call TRBJ1-6; 7 bases line up with TRBD1. The J segment lost 6 bases and the V segment lost 5 bases, leaving 4 bases of the junction unmatched. The CDR3 has 14 residues. Germline V gene lookup returns CDR1 MNHEY and CDR2 SVGAGI. In DNA form, the CDR3 reads TGTGCCAGCAGTAGGGGGCAGGGTAATTCACCCCTCCACTTT. Residues: CASSRGQGNSPLHF.

The chain employs TRBV4-3 and TRBJ2-2, with 8 nucleotides matching TRBD2. Germline trimming cut 0 bases from V and 5 bases from J; bases unmatched to any gene: 5. There are 16 residues in the CDR3. Germline-derived CDR1 and CDR2 are LGHNA and YSLEER. DNA for the CDR3: TGCGCCAGCAGCCAAGACGGGAGGGGGAGAACCGGGGAGCTGTTTTTT. This encodes CASSQDGRGRTGELFF.

The gene calls are TRBV28 and TRBJ1-5, with 7 bases fitting TRBD1. CDR1 is MDHEN and CDR2 is SYDVKM in the germline V gene. J lost 3 bases, V lost 6 bases, and 20 bases had no gene match. The CDR3 has 19 amino acids. In nucleotides, the CDR3 is TGTGCCAGCAGCAGTACCGGGACAGTGCGGATAACGCACAATCAGCCCCAGCATTTT. It encodes CASSSTGTVRITHNQPQHF.

This clone has just one count. This rearrangement joins TRBV11-2 to TRBJ2-7; perhaps TRBD1 as D (6 bases). The CDR3 totals 15 residues. Trimming cost V 5 bases and J 11 bases, with 25 bases left between them. Germline values: CDR1 SGHAT, CDR2 FQNNGV. The CDR3 reads CASSPTAGEISAKYF. In DNA, the CDR3 is TGTGCCAGCAGCCCAACAGCAGGGGAGATATCTGCGAAGTACTTC.

CDR3 in amino acids: CASIQAGKQETQYF. CDR3 coding DNA: TGTGCCAGCATCCAAGCGGGGAAACAAGAGACCCAGTACTTC. This sequence joins TRBV2 and TRBJ2-5; 7 positions match TRBD2. The CDR3 sequence is 14 residues long. CDR1 and CDR2 from the germline V gene are SNHLY and FYNNEI. V lost 7 bases and J lost 2; bases outside the gene matches: 7. Using reference TRBV2 and TRBJ2-5 for the parts outside the CDR3, the full variable domain is EPEVTQTPSHQVTQMGQEVILRCVPISNHLYFYWYRQILGQKVEFLVSFYNNEISEKSEIFDDQFSVERPDGSNFTLKIRSTKLEDSAMYFCASIQAGKQETQYFGPGTRLLVL.